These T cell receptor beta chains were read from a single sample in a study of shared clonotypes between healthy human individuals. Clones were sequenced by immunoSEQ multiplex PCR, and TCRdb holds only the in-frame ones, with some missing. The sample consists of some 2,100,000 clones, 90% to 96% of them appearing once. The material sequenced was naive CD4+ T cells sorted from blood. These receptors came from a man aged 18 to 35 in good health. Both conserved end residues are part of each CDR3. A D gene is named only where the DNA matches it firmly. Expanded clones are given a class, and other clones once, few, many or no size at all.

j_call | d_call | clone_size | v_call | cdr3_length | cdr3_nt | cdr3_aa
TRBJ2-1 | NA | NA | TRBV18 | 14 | TGTGCCAGCTCACCAGGGGGCGGTCTCAATGAGCAGTTCTTC | CASSPGGGLNEQFF
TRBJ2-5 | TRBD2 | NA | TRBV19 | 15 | TGTGCCAGTAGTATCAGCTCGGGGGGTACGGAGACCCAGTACTTC | CASSISSGGTETQYF
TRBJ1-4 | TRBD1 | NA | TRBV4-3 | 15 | TGCGCCAGCAGCCACAACAGGGGGCTAGGGGAAAAACTGTTTTTT | CASSHNRGLGEKLFF
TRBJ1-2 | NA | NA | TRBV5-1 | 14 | TGCGCCAGCAGCTTGGAAGGGGAAAGGCATGGCTACACCTTC | CASSLEGERHGYTF
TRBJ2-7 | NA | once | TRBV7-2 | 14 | TGTGCCAGCAGCTTAGTAGACGGTAACTACGAGCAGTACTTC | CASSLVDGNYEQYF
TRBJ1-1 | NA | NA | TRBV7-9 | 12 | TGTGCCAGCAGCTTGGGGATTTCTGAAGCTTTCTTT | CASSLGISEAFF
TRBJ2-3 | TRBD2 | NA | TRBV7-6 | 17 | TGTGCCAGCAGCTTTATCGCAGGCGGGGGAAACACAGATACGCAGTATTTT | CASSFIAGGGNTDTQYF
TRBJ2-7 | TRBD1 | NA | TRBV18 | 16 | TGTGCCAGCTCATCCCCGACAGGGTCGAGCTCCTACGAGCAGTACTTC | CASSSPTGSSSYEQYF
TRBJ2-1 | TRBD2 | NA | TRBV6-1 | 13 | TGTGCCAGCGGGAGGGCGGGATACAATGAGCAGTTCTTC | CASGRAGYNEQFF
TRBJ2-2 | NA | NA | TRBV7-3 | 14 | TGTGCCAGCAGCTTAATGGGAAACACCGGGGAGCTGTTTTTT | CASSLMGNTGELFF
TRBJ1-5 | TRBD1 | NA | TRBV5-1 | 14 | TGCGCCAGCAGCTTAGGACAGGCCGGACAGCCCCAGCATTTT | CASSLGQAGQPQHF
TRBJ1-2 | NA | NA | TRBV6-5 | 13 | TGTGCCAGCAATCCGACAGGCAGAGGTGGCTACACCTTC | CASNPTGRGGYTF
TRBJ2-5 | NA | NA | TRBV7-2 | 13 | TGTGCCAGCAGCCAACAAATACAAGAGACCCAGTACTTC | CASSQQIQETQYF
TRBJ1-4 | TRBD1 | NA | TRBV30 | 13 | TGTGCCTGGGGACAGGCTATAAATGAAAAACTGTTTTTT | CAWGQAINEKLFF
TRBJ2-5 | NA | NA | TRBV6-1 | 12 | TGTGCCAGCAGTGAACGGCTGGAGACCCAGTACTTC | CASSERLETQYF
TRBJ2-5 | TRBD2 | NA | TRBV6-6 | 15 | TGTGCCAGCAGTTTCTTGGGACTAGACCAAGAGACCCAGTACTTC | CASSFLGLDQETQYF
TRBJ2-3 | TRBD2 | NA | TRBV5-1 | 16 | TGCGCCAGCAGCCGAGTACTAGCGGGAGGGACAGATACGCAGTATTTT | CASSRVLAGGTDTQYF
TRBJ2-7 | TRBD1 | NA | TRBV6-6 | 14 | TGTGCCAGCAGACGGGACAGGGGGATGGCCGAGCAGTACTTC | CASRRDRGMAEQYF
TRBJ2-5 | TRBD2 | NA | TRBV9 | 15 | TGTGCCAGCAGCGAGAGGCTAGCGGGAGTGGAGACCCAGTACTTC | CASSERLAGVETQYF
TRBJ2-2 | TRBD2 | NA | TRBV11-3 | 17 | TGTGCCAGCAGCCCCGATCTAGCGGGGATGAACACCGGGGAGCTGTTTTTT | CASSPDLAGMNTGELFF
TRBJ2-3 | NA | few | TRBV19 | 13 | TGTGCCAGTAGTATTAGTAGAGGGGATACGCAGTATTTT | CASSISRGDTQYF
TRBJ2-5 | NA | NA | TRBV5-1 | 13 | TGCGCCAGCAGTGGGCGGACTCAAGAGACCCAGTACTTC | CASSGRTQETQYF
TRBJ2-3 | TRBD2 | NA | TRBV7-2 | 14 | TGTGCCAGCAGCTTCCGGGAGGCCAGGGATACGCAGTATTTT | CASSFREARDTQYF
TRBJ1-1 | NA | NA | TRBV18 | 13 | TGTGCCAGCTCACCGACGGCGAACACTGAAGCTTTCTTT | CASSPTANTEAFF
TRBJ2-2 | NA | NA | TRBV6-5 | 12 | TGTGCCAGCGCGGGGCGCACCGGGGAGCTGTTTTTT | CASAGRTGELFF
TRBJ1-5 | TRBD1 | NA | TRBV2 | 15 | TGTGCCAGCAGTCCGGGACAGAGCCCCGGTCAGCCCCAGCATTTT | CASSPGQSPGQPQHF
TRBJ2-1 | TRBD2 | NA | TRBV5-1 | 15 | TGCGCCAGCAGCTTGGACGTAGCGGGGACTAATGAGCAGTTCTTC | CASSLDVAGTNEQFF
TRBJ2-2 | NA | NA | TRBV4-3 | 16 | TGCGCCAGCAGCCAACTAAGGGGGGTCGACACCGGGGAGCTGTTTTTT | CASSQLRGVDTGELFF
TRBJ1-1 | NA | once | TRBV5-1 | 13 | TGCGCCAGCAGCTTGCGTCTGAACACTGAAGCTTTCTTT | CASSLRLNTEAFF
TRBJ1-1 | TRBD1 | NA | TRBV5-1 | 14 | TGCGCCAGCAGCTTGCAGGGGGACGGCACTGAAGCTTTCTTT | CASSLQGDGTEAFF
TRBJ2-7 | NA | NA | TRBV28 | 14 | TGTGCCAGTTCATCACCTCCAGGGGTCTACGAGCAGTACTTC | CASSSPPGVYEQYF
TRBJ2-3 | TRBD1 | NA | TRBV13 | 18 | TGTGCCAGCAGCCAAGCCGGGACAGGGGGTGGCGACACAGATACGCAGTATTTT | CASSQAGTGGGDTDTQYF
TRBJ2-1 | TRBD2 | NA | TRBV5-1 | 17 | TGCGCCAGCAGCTTGGCCCCAACTAGCGGGGCCTACAATGAGCAGTTCTTC | CASSLAPTSGAYNEQFF
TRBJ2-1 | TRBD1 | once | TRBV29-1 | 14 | TGCAGCACCGGACAGGGTAGCTCCTACAATGAGCAGTTCTTC | CSTGQGSSYNEQFF
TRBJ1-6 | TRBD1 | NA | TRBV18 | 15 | TGTGCCAGCTCACCAACAGGGGATAATAATTCACCCCTCCACTTT | CASSPTGDNNSPLHF
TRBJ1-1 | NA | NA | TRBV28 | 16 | TGTGCCAGCAGTTCCTGGGGGATGGGAGGAGTGACTGAAGCTTTCTTT | CASSSWGMGGVTEAFF
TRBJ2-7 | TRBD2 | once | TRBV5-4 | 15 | TGTGCCAGCAGCTTGGACGGACTAGCGGTCTACGAGCAGTACTTC | CASSLDGLAVYEQYF
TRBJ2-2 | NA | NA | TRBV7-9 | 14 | TGTGCCAGCAGCTTAGTCGCGTCCACCGGGGAGCTGTTTTTT | CASSLVASTGELFF
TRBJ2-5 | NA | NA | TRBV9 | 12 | TGTGCCAGCAGCGTAGCGGAAGAGACCCAGTACTTC | CASSVAEETQYF
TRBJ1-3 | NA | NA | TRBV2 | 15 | TGTGCCAGCAGTGGCTCGGGGGGCTCTGGAAACACCATATATTTT | CASSGSGGSGNTIYF
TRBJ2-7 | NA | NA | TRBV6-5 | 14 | TGTGCCAGCAGTTACTCAGATAGACCCTACGAGCAGTACTTC | CASSYSDRPYEQYF
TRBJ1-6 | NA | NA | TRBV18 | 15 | TGTGCCAGCTCACCCCCGGGGAAGGAAAATTCACCCCTCCACTTT | CASSPPGKENSPLHF
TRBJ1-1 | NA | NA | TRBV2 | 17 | TGTGCCAGCAGTGAAAGGGAGGGCAGAGCCGTGAACACTGAAGCTTTCTTT | CASSEREGRAVNTEAFF
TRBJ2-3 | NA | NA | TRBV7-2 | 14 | TGTGCCAGCAGTCGAGGGGTAGGCACAGATACGCAGTATTTT | CASSRGVGTDTQYF
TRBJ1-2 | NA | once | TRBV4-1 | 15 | TGCGCCAGCAGCCAAGATCTGGGGGGCGACTATGGCTACACCTTC | CASSQDLGGDYGYTF
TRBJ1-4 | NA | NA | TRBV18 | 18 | TGTGCCAGCTCACCAAACATTCACCTCAGCGCAACTAATGAAAAACTGTTTTTT | CASSPNIHLSATNEKLFF